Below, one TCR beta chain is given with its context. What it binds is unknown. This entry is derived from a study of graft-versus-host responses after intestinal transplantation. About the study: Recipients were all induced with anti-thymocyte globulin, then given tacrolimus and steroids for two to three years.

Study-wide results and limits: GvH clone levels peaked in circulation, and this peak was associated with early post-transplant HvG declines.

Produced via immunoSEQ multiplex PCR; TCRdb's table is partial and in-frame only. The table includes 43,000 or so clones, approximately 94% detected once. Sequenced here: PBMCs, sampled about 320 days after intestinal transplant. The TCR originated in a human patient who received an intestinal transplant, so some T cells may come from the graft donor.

The CDR3 loop is CASSLAGPEETQYF. CDR3 DNA sequence: TGTGCCAGCAGCTTAGCCGGGCCCGAAGAGACCCAGTACTTC. The J gene is TRBJ2-5, the V gene TRBV7-9; D gene uncertain. The CDR3 has 14 residues. V was cut by 0 bases and J by 3 bases, with 8 bases left in between. CDR1 SEHNR and CDR2 FQNEAQ come from the germline V gene (reference sequence).